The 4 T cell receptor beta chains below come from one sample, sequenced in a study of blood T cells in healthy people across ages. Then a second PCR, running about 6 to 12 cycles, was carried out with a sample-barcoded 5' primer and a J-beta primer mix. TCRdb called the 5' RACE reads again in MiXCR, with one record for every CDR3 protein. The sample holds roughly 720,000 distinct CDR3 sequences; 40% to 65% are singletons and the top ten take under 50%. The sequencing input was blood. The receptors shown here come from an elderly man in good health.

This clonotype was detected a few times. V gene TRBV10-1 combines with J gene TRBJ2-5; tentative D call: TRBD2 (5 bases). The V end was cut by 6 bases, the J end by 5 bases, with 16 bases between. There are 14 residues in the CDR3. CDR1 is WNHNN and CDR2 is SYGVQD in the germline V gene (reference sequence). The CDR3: CASSATRRWETQYF. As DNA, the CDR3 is TGCGCCAGCAGCGCAACTAGGAGGTGGGAGACCCAGTACTTC.

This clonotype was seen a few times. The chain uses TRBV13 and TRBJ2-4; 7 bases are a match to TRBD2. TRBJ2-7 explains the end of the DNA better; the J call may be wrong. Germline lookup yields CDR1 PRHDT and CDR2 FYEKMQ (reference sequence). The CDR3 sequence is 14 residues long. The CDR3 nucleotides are TGTGCCAGCAGCTTCAGGCTAGCGGCATACGAGCAGTACTTC. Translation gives CASSFRLAAYEQYF.

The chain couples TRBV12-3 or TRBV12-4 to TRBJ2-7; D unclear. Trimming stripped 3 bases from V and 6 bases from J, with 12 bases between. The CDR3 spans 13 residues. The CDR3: CASSLGGNGEQYF. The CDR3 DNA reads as TGTGCCAGCAGTTTGGGTGGAAACGGCGAGCAGTACTTC.

CDR3 nucleotide sequence: TGCAGTGCTAGAATAGCGGGAGGACGGGAGACCCAGTACTTC. Its protein product is CSARIAGGRETQYF. The chain joins TRBV20-1 to TRBJ2-5; 10 bases map to TRBD2. Per germline, CDR1 DFQATT and CDR2 SNEGSKA (reference sequence). The V and J ends lost 2 bases and 5 bases, in that order; junction bases with no gene match: 5. This CDR3 is 14 amino acids long.